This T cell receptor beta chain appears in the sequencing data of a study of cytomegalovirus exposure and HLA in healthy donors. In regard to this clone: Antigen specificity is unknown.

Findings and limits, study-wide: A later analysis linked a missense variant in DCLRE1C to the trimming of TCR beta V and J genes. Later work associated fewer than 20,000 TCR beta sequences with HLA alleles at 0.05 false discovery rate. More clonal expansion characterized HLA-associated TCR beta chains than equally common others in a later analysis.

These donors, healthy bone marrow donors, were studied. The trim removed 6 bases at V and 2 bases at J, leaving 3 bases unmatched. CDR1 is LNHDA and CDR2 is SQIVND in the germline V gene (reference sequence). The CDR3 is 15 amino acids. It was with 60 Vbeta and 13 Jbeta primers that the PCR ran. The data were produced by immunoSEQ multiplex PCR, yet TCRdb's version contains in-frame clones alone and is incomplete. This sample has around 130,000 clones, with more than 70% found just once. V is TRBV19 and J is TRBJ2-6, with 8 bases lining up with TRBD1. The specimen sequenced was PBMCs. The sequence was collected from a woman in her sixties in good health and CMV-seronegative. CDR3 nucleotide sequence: TGTGCCAGTAGCCAGGGGGCGGCTGGGGCCAACGTCCTGACTTTC. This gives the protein CASSQGAAGANVLTF.